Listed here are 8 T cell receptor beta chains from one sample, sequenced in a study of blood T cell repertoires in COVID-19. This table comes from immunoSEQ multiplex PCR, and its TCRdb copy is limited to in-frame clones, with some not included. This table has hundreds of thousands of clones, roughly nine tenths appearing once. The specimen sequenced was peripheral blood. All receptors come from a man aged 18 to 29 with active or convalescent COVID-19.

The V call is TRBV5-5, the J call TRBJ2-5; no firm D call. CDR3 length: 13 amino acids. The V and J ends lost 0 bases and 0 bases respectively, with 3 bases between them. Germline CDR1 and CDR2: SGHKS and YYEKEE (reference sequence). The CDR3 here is CASSLAYQETQYF. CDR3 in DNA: TGTGCCAGCAGCTTGGCGTACCAAGAGACCCAGTACTTC.

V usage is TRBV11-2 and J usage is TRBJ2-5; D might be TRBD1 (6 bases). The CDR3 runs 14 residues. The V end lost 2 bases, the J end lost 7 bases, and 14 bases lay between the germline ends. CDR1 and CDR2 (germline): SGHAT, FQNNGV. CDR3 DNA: TGTGCCAGCAGCTTAATCCCAGGACAGTGGACCCAGTACTTC. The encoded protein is CASSLIPGQWTQYF.

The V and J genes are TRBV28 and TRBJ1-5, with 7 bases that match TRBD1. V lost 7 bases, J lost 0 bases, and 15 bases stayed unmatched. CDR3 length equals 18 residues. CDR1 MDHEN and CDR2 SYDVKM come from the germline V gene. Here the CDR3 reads CASNAGTEITHSNQPQHF. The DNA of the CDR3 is TGTGCCAGCAACGCAGGGACAGAGATAACTCATAGCAATCAGCCCCAGCATTTT.

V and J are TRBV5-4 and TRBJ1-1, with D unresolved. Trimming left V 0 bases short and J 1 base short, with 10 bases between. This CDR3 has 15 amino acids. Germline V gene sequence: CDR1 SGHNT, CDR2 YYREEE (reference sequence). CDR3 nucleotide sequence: TGTGCCAGCAGCTTGGGTCGGGTAGGGAACACTGAAGCTTTCTTT. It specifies CASSLGRVGNTEAFF.

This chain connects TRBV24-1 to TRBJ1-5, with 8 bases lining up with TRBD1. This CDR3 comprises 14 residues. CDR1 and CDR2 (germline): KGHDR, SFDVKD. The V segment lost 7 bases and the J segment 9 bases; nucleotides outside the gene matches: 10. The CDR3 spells CATSRGQGKGPQHF. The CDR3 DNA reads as TGTGCCACCAGCCGAGGACAGGGAAAAGGGCCCCAGCATTTT.

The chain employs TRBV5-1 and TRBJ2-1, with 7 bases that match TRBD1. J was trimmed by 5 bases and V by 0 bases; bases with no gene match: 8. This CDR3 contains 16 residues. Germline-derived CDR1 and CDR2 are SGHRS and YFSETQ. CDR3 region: CASSLGPLTGDNEQFF. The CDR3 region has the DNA TGCGCCAGCAGCTTGGGTCCTTTAACAGGGGACAATGAGCAGTTCTTC.

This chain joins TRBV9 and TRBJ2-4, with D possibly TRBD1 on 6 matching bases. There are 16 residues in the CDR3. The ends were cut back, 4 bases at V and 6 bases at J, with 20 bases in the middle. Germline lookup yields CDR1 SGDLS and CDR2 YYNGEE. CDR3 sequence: CASSQNSGVLGNIQYF. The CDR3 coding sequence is TGTGCCAGCAGCCAAAACTCAGGGGTTTTGGGAAACATTCAGTACTTC.

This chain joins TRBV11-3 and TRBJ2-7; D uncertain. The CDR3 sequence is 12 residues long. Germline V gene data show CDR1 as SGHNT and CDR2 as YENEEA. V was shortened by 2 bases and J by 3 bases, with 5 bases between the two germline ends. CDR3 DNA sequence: TGTGCCAGCAGCTTATACGGCTACGAGCAGTACTTC. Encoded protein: CASSLYGYEQYF.